Only a few counts were recorded for the clone carrying this T cell receptor (beta chain). The sample's time point: pretreatment peripheral blood. Each patient's cancer was a locally advanced or metastatic urothelial carcinoma. The repertoire was sequenced with immunoSEQ multiplex PCR; TCRdb's copy has only in-frame clones and lacks some. The sample lists around 33,000 clones, approximately 80% occurring once. The CDR3 covers 14 residues. Germline V CDR1 and CDR2: MDHEN, SYDVKM. The V end lost 7 bases, the J end lost 4 bases, and 15 bases lay between the germline ends. The record originates from a study of PD-L1 blockade in urothelial cancer. Study information: Patients took up atezolizumab at some point between 2012 and 2014 at 1,200 mg intravenously every 3 weeks.

The chain employs TRBV28 and TRBJ2-3; D is possibly TRBD1 (6 bases). This clonotype originated in a man aged 55-75 years with urothelial cancer. Sample: PBMCs, taken around atezolizumab (anti-PD-L1) treatment. The CDR3 DNA sequence: TGTGCCAGCATGGTCATTGGGGGCCCAGATACGCAGTATTTT. Translating it yields CASMVIGGPDTQYF.